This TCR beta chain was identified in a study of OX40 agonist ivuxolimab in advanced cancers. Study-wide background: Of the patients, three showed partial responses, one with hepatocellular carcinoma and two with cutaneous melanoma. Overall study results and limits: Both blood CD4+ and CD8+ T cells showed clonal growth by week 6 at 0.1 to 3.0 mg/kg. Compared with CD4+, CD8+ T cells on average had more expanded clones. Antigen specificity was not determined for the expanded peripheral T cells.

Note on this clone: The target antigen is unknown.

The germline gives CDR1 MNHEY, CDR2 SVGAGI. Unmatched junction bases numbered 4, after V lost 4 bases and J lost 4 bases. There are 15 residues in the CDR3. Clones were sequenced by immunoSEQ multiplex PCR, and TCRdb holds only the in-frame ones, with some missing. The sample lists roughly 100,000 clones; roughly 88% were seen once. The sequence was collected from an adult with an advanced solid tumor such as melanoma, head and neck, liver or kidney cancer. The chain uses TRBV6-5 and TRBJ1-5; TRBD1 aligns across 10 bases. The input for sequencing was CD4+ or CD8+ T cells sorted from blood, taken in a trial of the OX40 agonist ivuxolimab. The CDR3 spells CASSSDRGSNQPQHF. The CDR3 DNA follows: TGTGCCAGCAGTTCGGACAGGGGGAGTAATCAGCCCCAGCATTTT.